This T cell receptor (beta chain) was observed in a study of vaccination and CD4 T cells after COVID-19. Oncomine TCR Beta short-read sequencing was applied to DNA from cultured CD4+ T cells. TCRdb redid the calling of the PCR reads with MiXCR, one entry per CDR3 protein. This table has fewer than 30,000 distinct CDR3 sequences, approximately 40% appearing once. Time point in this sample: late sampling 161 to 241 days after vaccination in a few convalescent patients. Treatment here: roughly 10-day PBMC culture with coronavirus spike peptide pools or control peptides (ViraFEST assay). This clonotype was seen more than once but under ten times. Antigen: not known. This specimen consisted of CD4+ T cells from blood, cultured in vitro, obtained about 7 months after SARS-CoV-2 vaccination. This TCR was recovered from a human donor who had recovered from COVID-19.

CDR3 in amino acids: CASSLNYPQGQETQYF. Written as DNA, the CDR3 is TGTGCCAGCAGCCTAAACTATCCGCAGGGGCAAGAGACCCAGTACTTC. This chain connects TRBV7-9 to TRBJ2-5; possible D gene TRBD1, 6 bases. In germline, CDR1 is SEHNR, CDR2 FQNEAQ (reference sequence). Trimming cost V 5 bases and J 2 bases, with 18 bases left between them. This CDR3 has 16 amino acids.